This TCR beta chain comes out of a study of T cell repertoires in cytomegalovirus infection. Across the whole study: Public signatures in TCR beta pointed to CMV infection and matching HLA type. Study-wide results and limits: Carriers of CMV and the relevant HLA type were discriminated by public TCR beta frequency. The study found HLA-C-restricted CMV-specific TCR beta clonotypes dominating the ex vivo response.

V was clipped by 3 bases and J by 3 bases, with 10 bases between them. Germline V CDR1 and CDR2: KGHDR, SFDVKD. The CDR3 contains 15 residues. TCRdb reanalysed the reads using MiXCR and keeps one entry per CDR3 protein. The sample consists of 150,000 to 200,000 distinct CDR3 sequences, about an eighth of them appearing once. Notes on this clonotype: Antigen specificity is unknown.

The sequence came from a human donor in good health (CMV status not recorded). Some clones in this sample may be carry-over from other donors' samples. Specimen: PBMCs. The V gene is TRBV24-1, the J gene TRBJ2-2; possibly TRBD1 for D (5 bases). CDR3 sequence reads: CATSDPRQYTGELFF. CDR3 bases: TGTGCCACCAGTGATCCCCGACAGTACACCGGGGAGCTGTTTTTT.